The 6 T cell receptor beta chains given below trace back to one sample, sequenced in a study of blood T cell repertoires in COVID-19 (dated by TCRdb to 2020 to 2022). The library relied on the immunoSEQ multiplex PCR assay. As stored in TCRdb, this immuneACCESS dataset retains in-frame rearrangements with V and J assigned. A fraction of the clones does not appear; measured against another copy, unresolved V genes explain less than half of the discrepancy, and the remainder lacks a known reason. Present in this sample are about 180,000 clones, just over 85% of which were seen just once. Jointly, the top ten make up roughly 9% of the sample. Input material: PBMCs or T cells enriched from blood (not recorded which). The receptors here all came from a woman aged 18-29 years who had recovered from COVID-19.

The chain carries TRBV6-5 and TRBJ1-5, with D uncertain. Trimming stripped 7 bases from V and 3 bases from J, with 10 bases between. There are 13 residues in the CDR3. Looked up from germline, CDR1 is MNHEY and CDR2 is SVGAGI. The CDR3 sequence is CASTGEPNQPQHF. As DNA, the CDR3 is TGTGCCAGCACGGGAGAACCCAATCAGCCCCAGCATTTT.

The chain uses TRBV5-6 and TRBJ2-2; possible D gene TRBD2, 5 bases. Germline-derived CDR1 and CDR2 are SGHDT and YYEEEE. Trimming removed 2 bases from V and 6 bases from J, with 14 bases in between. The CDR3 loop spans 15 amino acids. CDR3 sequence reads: CASSLTIALAGELFF. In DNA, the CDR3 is TGTGCCAGCAGCTTAACCATAGCGTTGGCCGGGGAGCTGTTTTTT.

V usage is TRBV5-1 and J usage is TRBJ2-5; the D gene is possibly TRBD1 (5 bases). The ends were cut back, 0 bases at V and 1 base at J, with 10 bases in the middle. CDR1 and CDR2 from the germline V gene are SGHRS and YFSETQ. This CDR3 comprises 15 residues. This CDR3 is CASSLGRQGQETQYF. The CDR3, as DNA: TGCGCCAGCAGCTTGGGTCGGCAGGGCCAAGAGACCCAGTACTTC.

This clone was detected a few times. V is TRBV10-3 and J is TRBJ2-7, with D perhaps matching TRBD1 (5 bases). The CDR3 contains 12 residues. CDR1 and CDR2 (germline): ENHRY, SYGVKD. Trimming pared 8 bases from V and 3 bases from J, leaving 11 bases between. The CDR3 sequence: CAISPGRYEQYF. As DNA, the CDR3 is TGTGCCATCTCACCAGGGCGCTACGAGCAGTACTTC.

The CDR3 protein is CAWSVGQVHHF. DNA of the CDR3: TGTGCCTGGAGTGTAGGACAGGTGCACCACTTT. The chain employs TRBV30 and TRBJ1-6; 7 bases map to TRBD1. The CDR3 has 11 amino acids. V shed 0 bases, J shed 18 bases, and the junction held 5 bases outside the gene matches. Germline V gives CDR1 GTSNPN, CDR2 SVGIG (reference sequence).

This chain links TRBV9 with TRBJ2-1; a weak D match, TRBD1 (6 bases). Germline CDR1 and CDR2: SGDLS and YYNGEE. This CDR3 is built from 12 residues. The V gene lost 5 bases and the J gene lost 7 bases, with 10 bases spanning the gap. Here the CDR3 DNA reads TGTGCCAGCAGTATAACAGGGAATGAGCAGTTCTTC. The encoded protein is CASSITGNEQFF.